This entry is about one TCR beta chain. What this receptor recognizes is not known. Nothing much larger sits one base from this clone, and base qualities are not available. In light of the paper, this sample's time point label describes: cycle 4 day 1 (C4D1), after 6 weeks of nivolumab. Every trial patient had relapsed following autologous stem cell transplantation, and prior brentuximab vedotin exposure was what differed among cohorts A, B and C. CD4+ T cells were purified from thawed PBMCs by magnetic negative selection with a Miltenyi CD4+ T cell isolation kit. The trial cohort included 50 to 60 patients with relapsed/refractory classical Hodgkin lymphoma, and each patient had a best overall response of complete response, partial response or progressive disease. Single-agent nivolumab was administered to trial patients in the multi-cohort phase II CheckMate 205 trial. An independent review committee assessed best overall response by applying the 2007 International Working Group response criteria. Trial PBMCs were collected immediately before nivolumab initiation (C1D1) and during therapy at cycle 2 day 1 and cycle 4 day 1. After peripheral blood was drawn into 8 mL Vacutainer Cell Preparation Tubes, PBMCs were isolated by centrifugation and then cryopreserved. Purified CD4+ and CD8+ fractions were generated only in cases for which an additional PBMC sample was available. Magnetically labelled cells were depleted on LS columns in a quadroMACS separator, and the flow-through was collected as the purified fraction.

The trim is 5 bases for V and 2 bases for J, with a gap of 15 bases between the germline ends. CDR1 SGHTA and CDR2 FQGNSA are derived from the germline V gene. There are 15 amino acids in the CDR3, from cysteine to phenylalanine inclusive. The only DNA kept is the CDR3, 45 bases in frame from the first base. This record comes from a study of PD-1 blockade in classical Hodgkin lymphoma (dated by TCRdb to 2020 to 2021). A note on the overall study: Nivolumab dosing was 3 mg/kg intravenously every 2 weeks, continuing until either disease progression or unacceptable toxicity. To define a peripheral blood immune signature of response to PD-1 blockade in classical Hodgkin lymphoma, the study combined TCR beta sequencing with CyTOF.

The investigation overall reported the following: A significant rise by C4D1 was seen in CD4+ but not CD8+ TCR diversity (p=0.0027 vs p=0.16), with the rise being most apparent in complete responders (p=0.02). Only a single clinical trial cohort was studied, and what caused the repertoire differences, possibly disease activity or prior therapy, remained undefined. Among trial patients, those achieving complete response had baseline diversity similar to that of newly diagnosed patients, while diversity was significantly lower in partial responders and progressors. Lower diversity was seen in patients whose nivolumab began less than 1 year after ASCT, and these patients were left out of later analyses so that immune reconstitution would not confound the results. Baseline TCR diversity was reported to be lower in newly diagnosed patients than in healthy donors and to be lower still in relapsed/refractory patients.

Genomic DNA was isolated using the Qiagen DNeasy kit from unsorted PBMCs as well as from negatively selected CD4+ and CD8+ fractions. TCR beta CDR3 regions were subjected to amplification by immunoSEQ multiplex PCR with primers that anneal to V and J segments. A synthetic immune receptor repertoire was used to minimize amplification bias, and any remaining bias was removed computationally after sequencing. For the original study's pipeline: Repertoire diversity was quantified as the Shannon entropy index using custom Python scripts. The unsorted, CD4+ and CD8+ repertoires were each analyzed separately, with the exception of combined analyses, where CD4+ and CD8+ sequences were merged in silico. A clone counted as expanded when the clone's frequency after treatment rose at least 2-fold relative to C1D1, and clones undetected at baseline were given a pseudocount of 0.5. Singleton clones were defined as clones with 0 or 1 copy at C1D1, and non-singleton clones were defined as clones with 2 or more copies. Clones expanded in unsorted samples were assigned a CD4+, CD8+ or unknown annotation through matching of protein sequences in sorted samples from the same patient. Wilcoxon tests on paired samples were used to test diversity changes from C1D1 to C4D1. TCRdb holds this immuneACCESS table with in-frame rearrangements only. Some clones are missing; in checked studies, unresolved V genes explain under half, and the rest has no known cause. For V, J and clone size, that table is used; D and trimming come from the DNA. The sample has under 20,000 clones on record, about three quarters of them singletons. The ten top clones hold around 2.7% of the sample.

The TCR was taken from a human donor with classical Hodgkin lymphoma. The chain is assembled from TRBV7-2 and TRBJ2-5; the D gene is unclear. Here the sequenced sample was CD4+ T cells from blood, taken before the fourth cycle of nivolumab. The nucleotide sequence is TGTGCCAGCAGCCGACGGGCCGGGCCGCAAGAGACCCAGTACTTC. Its coded protein is CASSRRAGPQETQYF.